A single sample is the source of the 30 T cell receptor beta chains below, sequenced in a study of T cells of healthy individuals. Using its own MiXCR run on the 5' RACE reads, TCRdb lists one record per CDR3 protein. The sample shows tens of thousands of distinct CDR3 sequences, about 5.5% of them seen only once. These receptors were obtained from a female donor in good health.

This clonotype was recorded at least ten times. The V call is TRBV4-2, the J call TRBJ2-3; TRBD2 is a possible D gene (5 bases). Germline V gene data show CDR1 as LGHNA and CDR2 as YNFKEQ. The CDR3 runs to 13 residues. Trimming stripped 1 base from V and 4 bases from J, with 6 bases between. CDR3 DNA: TGTGCCAGCAGCCAAGGCGGGCCAGATACGCAGTATTTT. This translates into CASSQGGPDTQYF.

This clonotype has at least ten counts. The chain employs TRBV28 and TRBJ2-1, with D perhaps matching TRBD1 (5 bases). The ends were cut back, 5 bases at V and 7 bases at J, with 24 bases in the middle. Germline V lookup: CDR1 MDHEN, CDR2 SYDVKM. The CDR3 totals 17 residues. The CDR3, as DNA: TGTGCCAGCAGTGTCCTAGGGGCGGACGGCAAGGGAAATGAGCAGTTCTTC. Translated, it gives CASSVLGADGKGNEQFF.

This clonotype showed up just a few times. CDR3: CASSMTTRTEAFF. The CDR3 coding sequence is TGCGCCAGCAGCATGACCACTCGCACTGAAGCTTTCTTT. This chain joins TRBV5-1 and TRBJ1-1, with D hard to call. Trimming left V 4 bases short and J 4 bases short, with 11 bases between. The CDR3 runs to 13 residues. The germline gives CDR1 SGHRS, CDR2 YFSETQ.

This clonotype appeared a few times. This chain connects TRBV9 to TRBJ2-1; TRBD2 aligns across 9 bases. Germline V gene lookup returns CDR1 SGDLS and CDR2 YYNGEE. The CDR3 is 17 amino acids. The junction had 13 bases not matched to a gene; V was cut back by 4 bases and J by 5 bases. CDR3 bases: TGTGCCAGCAGCCCCCGGCTAGCGGGAAGCGCGAACAATGAGCAGTTCTTC. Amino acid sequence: CASSPRLAGSANNEQFF. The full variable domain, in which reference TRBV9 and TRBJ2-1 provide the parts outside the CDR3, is DSGVTQTPKHLITATGQRVTLRCSPRSGDLSVYWYQQSLDQGLQFLIQYYNGEERAKGNILERFSAQQFPDLHSELNLSSLELGDSALYFCASSPRLAGSANNEQFFGPGTRLTVL.

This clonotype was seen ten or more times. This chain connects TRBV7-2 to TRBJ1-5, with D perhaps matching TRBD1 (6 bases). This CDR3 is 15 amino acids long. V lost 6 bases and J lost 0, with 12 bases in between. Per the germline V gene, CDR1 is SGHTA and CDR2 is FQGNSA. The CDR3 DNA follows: TGTGCCAGCAGTTCACAGGGTTATAGCAATCAGCCCCAGCATTTT. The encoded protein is CASSSQGYSNQPQHF. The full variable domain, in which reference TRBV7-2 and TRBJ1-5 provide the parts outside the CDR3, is GAGVSQSPSNKVTEKGKDVELRCDPISGHTALYWYRQSLGQGLEFLIYFQGNSAPDKSGLPSDRFSAERTGGSVSTLTIQRTQQEDSAVYLCASSSQGYSNQPQHFGDGTRLSIL.

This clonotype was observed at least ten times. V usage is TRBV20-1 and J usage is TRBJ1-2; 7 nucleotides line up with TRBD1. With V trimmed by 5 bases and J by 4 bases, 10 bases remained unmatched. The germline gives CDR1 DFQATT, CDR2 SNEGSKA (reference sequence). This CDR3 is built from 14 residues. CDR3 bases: TGCAGTGCTCGGGACAGAGGGGGCAGCTATGGCTACACCTTC. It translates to CSARDRGGSYGYTF.

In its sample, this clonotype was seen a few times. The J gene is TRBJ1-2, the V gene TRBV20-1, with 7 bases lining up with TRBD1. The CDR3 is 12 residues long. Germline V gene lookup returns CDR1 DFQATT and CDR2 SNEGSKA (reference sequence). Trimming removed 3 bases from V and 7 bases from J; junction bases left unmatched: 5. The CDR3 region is CSASEGARGYTF. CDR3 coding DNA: TGCAGTGCTAGTGAGGGGGCGCGTGGCTACACCTTC.

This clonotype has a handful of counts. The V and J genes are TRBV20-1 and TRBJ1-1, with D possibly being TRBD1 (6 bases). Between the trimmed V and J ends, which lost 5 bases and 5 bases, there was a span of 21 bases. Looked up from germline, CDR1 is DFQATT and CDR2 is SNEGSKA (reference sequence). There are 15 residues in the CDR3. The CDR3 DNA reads TGCAGTGCTCATGAGGGGGGCAGGGTAAGGACTGAAGCTTTCTTT. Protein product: CSAHEGGRVRTEAFF.

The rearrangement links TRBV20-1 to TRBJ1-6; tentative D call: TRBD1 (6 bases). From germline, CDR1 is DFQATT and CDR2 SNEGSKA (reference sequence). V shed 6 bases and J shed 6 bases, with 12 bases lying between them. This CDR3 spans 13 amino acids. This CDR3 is CSAKGGLNSPLHF. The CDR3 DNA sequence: TGCAGTGCAAAGGGGGGCCTTAATTCACCCCTCCACTTT.

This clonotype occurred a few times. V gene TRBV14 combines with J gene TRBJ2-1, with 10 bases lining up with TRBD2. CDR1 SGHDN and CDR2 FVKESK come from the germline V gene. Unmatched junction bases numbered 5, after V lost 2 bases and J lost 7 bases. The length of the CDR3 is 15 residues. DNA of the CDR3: TGTGCCAGCAGCCAACGACTAGCGGGTCTGAATGAGCAGTTCTTC. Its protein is CASSQRLAGLNEQFF.

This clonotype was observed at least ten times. The chain's CDR3 is CASSRGWSSYNSPLHF. CDR3 bases: TGTGCCAGCAGCAGGGGGTGGAGCTCCTATAATTCACCCCTCCACTTT. This sequence joins TRBV4-2 and TRBJ1-6, with a weak D call TRBD1 (6 bases). The CDR3 spans 16 residues. Germline CDR1 and CDR2: LGHNA and YNFKEQ. Between the trimmed V and J ends, which lost 5 bases and 0 bases, there was a span of 11 bases.

CDR3 coding DNA: TGTGCCAGCAGCTTAGGTCTAACGAAGGAGTTCTTC. It encodes CASSLGLTKEFF. V is TRBV7-2 and J is TRBJ2-1; no clear D. The V end lost 1 base, the J end lost 14 bases, and 12 bases lay between the germline ends. The germline gives CDR1 SGHTA, CDR2 FQGNSA. The CDR3 has 12 amino acids.

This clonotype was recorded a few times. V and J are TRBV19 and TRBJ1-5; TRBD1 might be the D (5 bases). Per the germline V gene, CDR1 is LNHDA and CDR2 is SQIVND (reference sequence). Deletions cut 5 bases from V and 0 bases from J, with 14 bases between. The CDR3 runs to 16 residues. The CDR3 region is CASSLRDGISNQPQHF. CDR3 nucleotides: TGTGCCAGTAGTCTCCGGGACGGGATTAGCAATCAGCCCCAGCATTTT.

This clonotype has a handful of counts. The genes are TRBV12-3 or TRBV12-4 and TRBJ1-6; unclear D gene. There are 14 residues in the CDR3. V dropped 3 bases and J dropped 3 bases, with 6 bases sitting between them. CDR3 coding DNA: TGTGCCAGCAGTTTGGACCGCTATAATTCACCCCTCCACTTT. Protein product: CASSLDRYNSPLHF.

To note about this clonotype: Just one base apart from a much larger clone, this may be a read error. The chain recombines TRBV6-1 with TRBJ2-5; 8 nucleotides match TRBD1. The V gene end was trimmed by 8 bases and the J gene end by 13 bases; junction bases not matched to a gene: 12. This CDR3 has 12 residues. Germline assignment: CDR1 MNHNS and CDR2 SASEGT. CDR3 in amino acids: CASGPGGPPWYF. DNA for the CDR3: TGTGCCAGCGGTCCAGGGGGCCCGCCTTGGTACTTC.

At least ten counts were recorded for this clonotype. The chain's CDR3 is CAASREDIQYF. CDR3 nucleotide sequence: TGTGCCGCATCCAGGGAGGACATTCAGTACTTC. The chain links TRBV7-9 to TRBJ2-4; a weak D match, TRBD2 (6 bases). Trimming removed 11 bases at V and 8 bases at J, with 13 bases between. Germline V gene lookup returns CDR1 SEHNR and CDR2 FQNEAQ (reference sequence). This CDR3 is built from 11 residues. The variable domain in full, with the rest retrieved from reference TRBV7-9 and TRBJ2-4, is DTGVSQNPRHKITKRGQNVTFRCDPISEHNRLYWYRQTLGQGPEFLTYFQNEAQLEKSRLLSDRFSAERPKGSFSTLEIQRTEQGDSAMYLCAASREDIQYFGAGTRLSVL.

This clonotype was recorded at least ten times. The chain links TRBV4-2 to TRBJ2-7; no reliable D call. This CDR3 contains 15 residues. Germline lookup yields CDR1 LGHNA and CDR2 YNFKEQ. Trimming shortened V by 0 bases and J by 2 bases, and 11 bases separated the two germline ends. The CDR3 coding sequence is TGTGCCAGCAGCCAAGATATCGTCAGCACCTACGAGCAGTACTTC. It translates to CASSQDIVSTYEQYF.

The CDR3 coding sequence is TGCGCCAGCAGCTCCCAATCGGGTGTCGGGGCAGATACGCAGTATTTT. This codes for CASSSQSGVGADTQYF. This chain uses TRBV5-1 with TRBJ2-3, with D perhaps TRBD2 (5 bases). V was trimmed by 3 bases and J by 4 bases, leaving 18 bases between them. Germline CDR1 SGHRS, CDR2 YFSETQ. The CDR3 has 16 residues.

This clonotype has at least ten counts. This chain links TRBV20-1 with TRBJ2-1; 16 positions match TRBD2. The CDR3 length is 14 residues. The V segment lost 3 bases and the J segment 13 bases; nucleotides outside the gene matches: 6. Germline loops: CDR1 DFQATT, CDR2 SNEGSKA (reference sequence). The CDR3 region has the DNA TGCAGTGCTAGTGCGGGACTAGCGGGAGGGCCCCAGTTCTTC. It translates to CSASAGLAGGPQFF.

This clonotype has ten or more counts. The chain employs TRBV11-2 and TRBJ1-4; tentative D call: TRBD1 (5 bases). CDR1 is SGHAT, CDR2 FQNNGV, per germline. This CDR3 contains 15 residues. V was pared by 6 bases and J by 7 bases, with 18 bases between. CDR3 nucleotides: TGTGCCAGCAGTTCAACCATGGGGGGGAGTGAAAAACTGTTTTTT. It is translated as CASSSTMGGSEKLFF.

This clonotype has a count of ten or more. The CDR3 spells CASSRQGGNSGANVLTF. For the CDR3, the DNA is TGTGCCAGCAGCCGACAGGGGGGAAACTCTGGGGCCAACGTCCTGACTTTC. The chain couples TRBV7-2 to TRBJ2-6; 9 bases line up with TRBD1. CDR1 is SGHTA and CDR2 is FQGNSA in the germline V gene. The CDR3 totals 17 residues. V gave up 5 bases and J gave up 0 bases; unmatched junction bases: 5.

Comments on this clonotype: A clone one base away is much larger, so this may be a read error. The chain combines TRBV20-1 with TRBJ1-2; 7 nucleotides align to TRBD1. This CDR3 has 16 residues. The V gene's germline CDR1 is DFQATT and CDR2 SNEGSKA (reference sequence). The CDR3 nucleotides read TGCTGTGCCCAAGCATATAGGGACAGTGTAGACTATGGCTACACCTTC. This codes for CCAQAYRDSVDYGYTF.

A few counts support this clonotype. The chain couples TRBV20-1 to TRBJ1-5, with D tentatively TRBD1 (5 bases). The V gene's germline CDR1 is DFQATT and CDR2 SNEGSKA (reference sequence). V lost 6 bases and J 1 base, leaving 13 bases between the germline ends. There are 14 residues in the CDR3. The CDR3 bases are TGCAGTGCCGGGACCCACAAGAGCAATCAGCCCCAGCATTTT. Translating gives CSAGTHKSNQPQHF.

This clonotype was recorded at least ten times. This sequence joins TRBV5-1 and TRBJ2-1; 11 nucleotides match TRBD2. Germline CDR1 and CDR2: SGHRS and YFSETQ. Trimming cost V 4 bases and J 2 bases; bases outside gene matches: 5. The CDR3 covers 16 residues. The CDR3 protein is CASSLPGLAAYNEQFF. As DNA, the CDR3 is TGCGCCAGCAGCCTACCGGGACTAGCGGCCTACAATGAGCAGTTCTTC.

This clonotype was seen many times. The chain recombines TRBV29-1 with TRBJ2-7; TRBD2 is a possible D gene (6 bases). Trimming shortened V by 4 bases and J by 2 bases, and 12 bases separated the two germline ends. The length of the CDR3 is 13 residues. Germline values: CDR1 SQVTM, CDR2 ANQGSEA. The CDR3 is CSVGGGITYEQYF. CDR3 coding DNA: TGCAGCGTTGGGGGCGGGATTACCTACGAGCAGTACTTC.

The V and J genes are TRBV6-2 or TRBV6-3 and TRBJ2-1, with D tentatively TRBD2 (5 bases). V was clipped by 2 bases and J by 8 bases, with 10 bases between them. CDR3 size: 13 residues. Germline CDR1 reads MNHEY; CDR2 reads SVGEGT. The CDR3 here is CASSYRGYDEQFF. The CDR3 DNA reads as TGTGCCAGCAGTTACCGAGGGTACGATGAGCAGTTCTTC.

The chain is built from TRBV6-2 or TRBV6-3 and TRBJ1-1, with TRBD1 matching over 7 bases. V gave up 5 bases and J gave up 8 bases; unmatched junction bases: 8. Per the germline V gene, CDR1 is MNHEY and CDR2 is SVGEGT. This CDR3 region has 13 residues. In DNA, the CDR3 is TGTGCCAGCAGTCGCCCTACGGGACAGGAAGCTTTCTTT. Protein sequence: CASSRPTGQEAFF.

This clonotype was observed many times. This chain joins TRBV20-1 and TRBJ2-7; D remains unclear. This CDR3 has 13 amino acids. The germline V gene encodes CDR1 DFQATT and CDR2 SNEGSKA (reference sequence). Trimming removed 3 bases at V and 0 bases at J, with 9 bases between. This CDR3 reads CSARRGGSYEQYF. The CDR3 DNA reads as TGCAGTGCTAGGCGCGGCGGCTCCTACGAGCAGTACTTC.

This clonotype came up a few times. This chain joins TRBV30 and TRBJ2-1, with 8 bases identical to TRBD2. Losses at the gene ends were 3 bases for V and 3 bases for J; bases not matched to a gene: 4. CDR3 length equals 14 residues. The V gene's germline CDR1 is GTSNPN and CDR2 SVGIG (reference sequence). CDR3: CAWRRAGGYNEQFF. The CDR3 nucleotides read TGTGCCTGGAGGCGGGCGGGAGGCTACAATGAGCAGTTCTTC.

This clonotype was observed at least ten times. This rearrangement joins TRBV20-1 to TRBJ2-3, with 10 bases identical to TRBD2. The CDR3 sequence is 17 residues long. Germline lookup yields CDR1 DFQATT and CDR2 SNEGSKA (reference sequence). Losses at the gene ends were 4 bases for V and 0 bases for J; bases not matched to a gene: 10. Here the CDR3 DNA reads TGCAGTGCTATGGTAGCGGGAGGCTCCCCTAGCACAGATACGCAGTATTTT. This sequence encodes CSAMVAGGSPSTDTQYF.